This T cell receptor (beta chain) was profiled in a study of OX40 agonist ivuxolimab in advanced cancers. Across the whole study: Aged about 20 to 80 with a mean of around 60 years, they were 82.7% male.

Regarding this clone: Its antigen is undetermined.

Study results and limitations: Dosing at 0.1 to 3.0 mg/kg was accompanied by clonal expansion of CD4+ and CD8+ blood T cells by week 6.

Patients who had autoimmune disease history or got systemic immunosuppression were left out. Measured with immunoSEQ multiplex PCR; TCRdb has only the in-frame clones, and not every one. The sample holds some 79,000 clones, more than 85% seen once. This CDR3 contains 15 residues. The germline CDR1 and CDR2 sequences are SGHNT and YENEEA. J gave up 5 bases and V 1 base, and 7 bases lay outside the gene matches. Source: CD4+ or CD8+ T cells sorted from blood, taken in a trial of the OX40 agonist ivuxolimab. This sequence originates from an adult with an advanced solid tumor such as melanoma, head and neck, liver or kidney cancer. The chain has TRBV11-3 and TRBJ2-5; 7 bases agree with TRBD2. The CDR3 sequence: CASSLAVGGEETQYF. CDR3 bases: TGTGCCAGCAGCTTAGCGGTTGGGGGGGAGGAGACCCAGTACTTC.